This T cell receptor beta chain is drawn from a study of shared clonotypes between healthy human individuals. Study-wide results and limits: Rarefaction exposed incomplete sorted-subset sequencing despite large depth.

Data came from immunoSEQ multiplex PCR; TCRdb stores just in-frame clones and leaves some out. The sample carries under 600,000 clones, roughly 95% recorded once. In germline, CDR1 is SGHRS, CDR2 YFSETQ. This CDR3 has 15 residues. The ends were cut back, 2 bases at V and 4 bases at J, with 16 bases in the middle. Regarding this clone: Its antigen is undetermined.

The receptor was isolated from a woman between 25 and 40 years old in good health. The chain joins TRBV5-1 to TRBJ2-7; D perhaps matches TRBD2 (5 bases). Source material: naive CD4+ T cells sorted from blood. Described subset: CD45RA+ positively selected. CDR3 region: CASSFGIGSPYEQYF. CDR3 in DNA: TGCGCCAGCAGCTTCGGAATAGGGAGTCCATACGAGCAGTACTTC.